This TCR beta chain was recorded in a study of Ad26.COV2.S vaccination and SARS-CoV-2 variants. Findings of the study overall: Total T cell responses were possibly underestimated by TCR breadth and depth analyses. People who got the vaccine or the placebo had similar non-spike TCR breadth. After vaccination, reports described spike-specific CD8+ and CD4+ T cell responses as showing substantial breadth.

On this clone itself: The antigen remains unidentified.

The V gene's germline CDR1 is MDHEN and CDR2 SYDVKM. CDR3 length: 14 amino acids. Between the trimmed V and J ends, which lost 3 bases and 7 bases, there was a span of 12 bases. Assay: immunoSEQ multiplex PCR; the TCRdb copy retains only in-frame clones and omits some. The table has about 180,000 clones, roughly 87% seen once; the top ten hold about 5.5%. The sequence was collected from a human donor who had recovered from COVID-19. The sample consisted of peripheral blood, taken after recovery from COVID-19. The genes are TRBV28 and TRBJ1-4; D is undetermined. CDR3 in DNA: TGTGCCAGCAGTTTCCCCAGCAGGTCTGAAAAACTGTTTTTT. It codes for CASSFPSRSEKLFF.